Each of the 24 T cell receptor beta chains below was sequenced from the same sample in a study of blood T cell repertoires in COVID-19. Only in-frame clones appear in the TCRdb table, and some are missing; sequencing was by immunoSEQ multiplex PCR. There are approximately 400,000 clones in the sample; roughly nine tenths occur only once, and 0.86% lies in the top ten. The sequencing input was PBMCs or T cells enriched from blood (not recorded which). The receptor set was obtained from a middle-aged woman who had been exposed to COVID-19.

The V call is TRBV2, the J call TRBJ1-2, with a possible D match to TRBD1 (5 bases). There are 14 residues in the CDR3. Germline lookup yields CDR1 SNHLY and CDR2 FYNNEI. V lost 6 bases and J 2 bases, leaving 13 bases between the germline ends. As DNA, the CDR3 is TGTGCCAGCAGCGGACGCCGGACAAACTATGGCTACACCTTC. Translation: CASSGRRTNYGYTF.

This clone was counted only a few times. The V call is TRBV5-1, the J call TRBJ2-5, with 7 bases that match TRBD2. Germline trimming cut 3 bases from V and 2 bases from J; bases unmatched to any gene: 4. The CDR3 is 14 residues long. Germline CDR1 SGHRS, CDR2 YFSETQ. Here the CDR3 DNA reads TGCGCCAGCAGCTACGCGGGACTACAAGAGACCCAGTACTTC. Residues: CASSYAGLQETQYF. Based on the CDR3 plus reference TRBV5-1 and TRBJ2-5, the full variable domain is KAGVTQTPRYLIKTRGQQVTLSCSPISGHRSVSWYQQTPGQGLQFLFEYFSETQRNKGNFPGRFSGRQFSNSRSEMNVSTLELGDSALYLCASSYAGLQETQYFGPGTRLLVL.

For the CDR3, the DNA is TGCAGTGCTAGTGATGTCAGGGTGGCAACTAATGAAAAACTGTTTTTT. Encoded protein: CSASDVRVATNEKLFF. This rearrangement joins TRBV20-1 to TRBJ1-4; tentative D call: TRBD1 (5 bases). V was shortened by 3 bases and J by 0 bases, with 14 bases between the two germline ends. Germline-derived CDR1 and CDR2 are DFQATT and SNEGSKA (reference sequence). This CDR3 spans 16 amino acids.

This chain joins TRBV19 and TRBJ2-7; a possible D gene is TRBD1 (6 bases). V was trimmed by 5 bases and J by 4 bases, leaving 12 bases between them. The length of the CDR3 is 13 residues. CDR1 is LNHDA, CDR2 SQIVND, per germline (reference sequence). The CDR3: CASSGFDRYEQYF. The CDR3 nucleotides are TGTGCCAGTAGTGGATTCGACAGGTACGAGCAGTACTTC.

The chain has TRBV6-2 or TRBV6-3 and TRBJ1-5, with D unresolved. This CDR3 is 15 amino acids long. The V gene lost 5 bases and the J gene lost 6 bases, with 17 bases spanning the gap. Germline-derived CDR1 and CDR2 are MNHEY and SVGEGT. Here the CDR3 reads CASSPWRASPQPQHF. The CDR3 DNA follows: TGTGCCAGCAGTCCCTGGAGAGCGTCCCCTCAGCCCCAGCATTTT.

V and J are TRBV5-6 and TRBJ1-2, with TRBD1 matching 12 bases. Germline CDR1 SGHDT, CDR2 YYEEEE. V trimming: 4 bases; J trimming: 4 bases; junction bases outside the gene matches: 8. CDR3 length equals 16 residues. The CDR3 DNA sequence: TGTGCCAGCAGCCTGACGGGACAGGGGGCCATCTATGGCTACACCTTC. The encoded protein is CASSLTGQGAIYGYTF.

This clone came up once. The V call is TRBV15, the J call TRBJ2-3; possible D gene TRBD2, 6 bases. Trimming removed 4 bases from V and 7 bases from J, with 12 bases in between. The CDR3 totals 13 residues. Germline CDR1 and CDR2: LNHNV and YYDKDF (reference sequence). CDR3 loop: CATSIMRGHTQYF. As DNA, the CDR3 is TGTGCCACCAGCATCATGCGGGGACATACGCAGTATTTT.

This chain's CDR3 is CASSPGHLNTEAFF. The CDR3 bases are TGTGCCAGCAGCCCGGGACACCTGAACACTGAAGCTTTCTTT. J is TRBJ1-1 and V is TRBV6-5; D is perhaps TRBD1 (6 bases). Germline-derived CDR1 and CDR2 are MNHEY and SVGAGI. The V gene lost 6 bases and the J gene lost 0 bases, with 11 bases spanning the gap. The CDR3 is 14 residues long.

The V call is TRBV7-2, the J call TRBJ1-1; no definite D call. Looked up from germline, CDR1 is SGHTA and CDR2 is FQGNSA. The V end lost 2 bases, the J end lost 2 bases, and 9 bases lay between the germline ends. The CDR3 sequence is 14 residues long. As DNA, the CDR3 is TGTGCCAGCAGCTTATACGGGATTAACACTGAAGCTTTCTTT. It is translated as CASSLYGINTEAFF.

This clone was recorded once. The genes are TRBV7-6 and TRBJ1-6, with D uncertain. Germline assignment: CDR1 SGHVS and CDR2 FNYEAQ. The V and J ends lost 8 bases and 10 bases respectively, with 15 bases between them. The CDR3 length is 13 residues. The CDR3, as DNA: TGTGCCAGCTCCCTTGGGGAGAAATCACCCCTCCACTTT. Translating it yields CASSLGEKSPLHF.

This chain uses TRBV21-1 with TRBJ2-1; the D call TRBD2 from the table was never checked on the DNA. TRBV21-1 is noted as a pseudogene. This CDR3 is built from 18 residues. The CDR3 DNA sequence: TGTGCCAGCAGAAACCCGACGAGGACTAGCGGGGGAGTCAATGAGCAGTTCTTC. Translated: CASRNPTRTSGGVNEQFF.

The chain joins TRBV5-6 to TRBJ2-7; perhaps TRBD2 as D (6 bases). V was clipped by 2 bases and J by 0 bases, with 12 bases between them. CDR3 size: 15 residues. Germline V CDR1 and CDR2: SGHDT, YYEEEE. This CDR3 is CASSFRRVGSYEQYF. CDR3 nucleotides: TGTGCCAGCAGCTTTAGGAGGGTTGGCTCCTACGAGCAGTACTTC.

The chain joins TRBV14 to TRBJ1-2; D gene uncertain. This CDR3 region has 15 residues. Trimming shortened V by 5 bases and J by 8 bases, and 21 bases separated the two germline ends. CDR1 and CDR2 (germline): SGHDN, FVKESK. CDR3 sequence: CASSAADGEYWGYTF. The CDR3, as DNA: TGTGCCAGCAGCGCCGCTGACGGGGAGTATTGGGGCTACACCTTC.

The sample holds one count of this clone. V gene TRBV13 combines with J gene TRBJ1-2; TRBD1 might be the D (6 bases). Germline values: CDR1 PRHDT, CDR2 FYEKMQ (reference sequence). The CDR3 loop spans 16 amino acids. Trimming stripped 5 bases from V and 0 bases from J, with 16 bases between. The DNA for the CDR3 is TGTGCCAGCAGCCTAGTTGGGGGGGCGGCTAACTATGGCTACACCTTC. It yields the protein CASSLVGGAANYGYTF.

The chain recombines TRBV30 with TRBJ1-4; TRBD1 might be the D (5 bases). This CDR3 region has 15 residues. V lost 0 bases and J 0 bases, leaving 8 bases between the germline ends. CDR1 GTSNPN and CDR2 SVGIG come from the germline V gene (reference sequence). CDR3 in amino acids: CAWSVKGATNEKLFF. The CDR3 DNA is TGTGCCTGGAGTGTTAAAGGGGCAACTAATGAAAAACTGTTTTTT.

With respect to this clone: No conserved phenylalanine or tryptophan ends this CDR3, so it is likely a read error. The DNA is omitted, as the CDR3 cannot be located on it reliably, and the CDR3 follows TCRdb's listing. The chain combines TRBV10-1 with TRBJ2-7; TRBD1 was called by the table and not checked on the DNA. From germline, CDR1 is WNHNN and CDR2 SYGVQD (reference sequence). The CDR3 spans 12 amino acids, including both terminal residues. The CDR3 sequence is CASSESGTGERY.

This clone was found once. The rearrangement uses TRBV7-3 and TRBJ2-7; D unresolved. V lost 0 bases, J lost 12 bases, and 18 bases lay in between. Looked up from germline, CDR1 is SGHTA and CDR2 is FQGTGA. The CDR3 consists of 14 residues. The CDR3 nucleotides are TGTGCCAGCAGCTTAACGTCAATGATCTTGGCCCCGTACTTC. Translation: CASSLTSMILAPYF.

The chain joins TRBV12-5 to TRBJ2-1; the D gene is possibly TRBD1 (5 bases). V was cut by 3 bases and J by 2 bases, with 17 bases left in between. Germline V lookup: CDR1 LGHNT, CDR2 FRNRAP. The CDR3 totals 17 residues. The chain's CDR3 is CASGLGNIRTPYNEQFF. Here the CDR3 DNA reads TGTGCTAGTGGTTTAGGCAACATCCGGACACCCTACAATGAGCAGTTCTTC.

This chain uses TRBV7-3 with TRBJ2-5, with 11 bases fitting TRBD2. The ends lost 1 base at V and 5 bases at J; junction bases unmatched: 3. CDR1 SGHTA and CDR2 FQGTGA come from the germline V gene. This CDR3 is built from 15 residues. The CDR3 DNA sequence: TGTGCCAGCAGCTTAAATAGCGGGAGGGGCGAGACCCAGTACTTC. It is translated as CASSLNSGRGETQYF.

The chain combines TRBV3-1 (or the pseudogene TRBV3-2) with TRBJ1-6; D gene uncertain. The CDR3 runs 20 residues. The germline V gene has CDR1 LGHDT and CDR2 YNNKEL (reference sequence). V was pared by 1 base and J by 0 bases, with 19 bases between. In nucleotides, the CDR3 is TGTGCCAGCAGCCAAGTTGCCTGGGGAGCTGCGAGCTCCTATAATTCACCCCTCCACTTT. It codes for CASSQVAWGAASSYNSPLHF.

The chain combines TRBV9 with TRBJ2-2, with D possibly being TRBD1 (5 bases). Trimming removed 2 bases at V and 0 bases at J, with 8 bases between. The CDR3 extends over 15 amino acids. Per the germline V gene, CDR1 is SGDLS and CDR2 is YYNGEE. The CDR3 DNA follows: TGTGCCAGCAGCGTTGACAGCGCGAACACCGGGGAGCTGTTTTTT. As protein: CASSVDSANTGELFF.

J is TRBJ1-2 and V is TRBV30; D possibly corresponds to TRBD1 (5 bases). The V end was cut by 0 bases, the J end by 4 bases, with 9 bases between. Germline CDR1 GTSNPN, CDR2 SVGIG (reference sequence). The CDR3 consists of 13 residues. The CDR3 sequence: CAWSVRRAYGYTF. In DNA form, the CDR3 reads TGTGCCTGGAGTGTACGCAGGGCCTATGGCTACACCTTC.

The chain joins TRBV5-1 to TRBJ1-1, with D possibly being TRBD1 (5 bases). From germline, CDR1 is SGHRS and CDR2 YFSETQ. V dropped 3 bases and J dropped 5 bases, with 14 bases sitting between them. The CDR3 has 14 amino acids. In nucleotides, the CDR3 is TGCGCCAGCAGCTCTAGGACAAGGGGAACTGAAGCTTTCTTT. Amino acid sequence: CASSSRTRGTEAFF.

This chain joins TRBV29-1 and TRBJ2-1, with 9 bases fitting TRBD1. With V trimmed by 1 base and J by 5 bases, 6 bases remained unmatched. Germline V gene data show CDR1 as SQVTM and CDR2 as ANQGSEA. The CDR3 sequence is 15 residues long. The DNA of the CDR3 is TGCAGCGTTGAAGGGGGGGACAGGGCTAACAATGAGCAGTTCTTC. Its translation is CSVEGGDRANNEQFF.